Presented here are 20 T cell receptor beta chains from one specimen sequenced in a study of beta chain features in type 1 diabetes. Expressed TCRB transcripts were sequenced because the isolated RNA had all been reverse transcribed beforehand. Measured with immunoSEQ multiplex PCR; TCRdb has only the in-frame clones, and not every one. The repertoire holds 250,000 to 400,000 clones, with about 15% as singletons. Sequencing input: central memory CD4+ T cells from blood. These receptors all stem from a man aged 25-40 years in good health.

This chain links TRBV7-2 with TRBJ1-3, with 9 bases aligning to TRBD1. Germline values: CDR1 SGHTA, CDR2 FQGNSA. The V segment lost 4 bases and the J segment 4 bases; nucleotides outside the gene matches: 8. This CDR3 has 16 amino acids. CDR3 coding DNA: TGTGCCAGCAGCTGGGGGACAGGGCTAACGGGAAACACCATATATTTT. Residues: CASSWGTGLTGNTIYF.

The chain couples TRBV27 to TRBJ1-5; maybe TRBD1 (6 bases). Germline loops: CDR1 MNHEY, CDR2 SMNVEV (reference sequence). This CDR3 has 16 amino acids. Deletions cut 5 bases from V and 2 bases from J, with 16 bases between. This chain's CDR3 is CASSERGGLGNQPQHF. The CDR3 DNA reads TGTGCCAGCAGTGAAAGGGGGGGGCTCGGCAATCAGCCCCAGCATTTT.

In its sample, this clone was seen a few times. The rearrangement joins TRBV18 to TRBJ1-1; D unresolved. V was clipped by 5 bases and J by 6 bases, with 13 bases between them. Germline values: CDR1 KGHSH, CDR2 LQKENI. CDR3 size: 13 residues. CDR3 sequence (DNA): TGTGCCAGCTCAGACCGGGCGAAGCCTGAAGCTTTCTTT. Its translation is CASSDRAKPEAFF.

This chain joins TRBV6-6 and TRBJ2-7; TRBD1 aligns across 9 bases. The CDR3 consists of 15 residues. Germline trimming cut 4 bases from V and 2 bases from J; bases unmatched to any gene: 6. Germline V lookup: CDR1 MNHNY, CDR2 SVGAGI (reference sequence). The CDR3 loop reads CASSSSRTGAYEQYV. CDR3 bases: TGTGCCAGCAGTTCTTCTCGGACAGGGGCCTACGAGCAGTACGTC.

This clone was found a few times. This chain links TRBV19 with TRBJ2-5, with 7 nucleotides matching TRBD1. The germline V gene encodes CDR1 LNHDA and CDR2 SQIVND (reference sequence). CDR3 length: 12 amino acids. Trimming removed 7 bases from V and 4 bases from J; junction bases left unmatched: 3. CDR3 coding DNA: TGTGCCAGTAACAGACAGGGAGAGACCCAGTACTTC. It codes for CASNRQGETQYF.

The J gene is TRBJ2-1, the V gene TRBV6-1, with TRBD1 matching 10 bases. CDR1 MNHNS and CDR2 SASEGT come from the germline V gene. The junction had 10 bases not matched to a gene; V was cut back by 7 bases and J by 10 bases. The CDR3 extends over 14 amino acids. CDR3 in DNA: TGTGCCAGCACACGGTTAGCGGGACAGGGGGAGCAGTTCTTC. Translated: CASTRLAGQGEQFF.

The chain is built from TRBV7-2 and TRBJ2-7; perhaps TRBD2 as D (7 bases). Trimming stripped 5 bases from V and 0 bases from J, with 14 bases between. This CDR3 region has 15 residues. Looked up from germline, CDR1 is SGHTA and CDR2 is FQGNSA. The CDR3 coding sequence is TGTGCCAGCAGCGCAGGCGGGGGCCTCTCCTACGAGCAGTACTTC. The encoded protein is CASSAGGGLSYEQYF.

The rearrangement links TRBV7-3 to TRBJ2-5; D unclear. Germline CDR1 reads SGHTA; CDR2 reads FQGTGA. V lost 0 bases and J 1 base, leaving 9 bases between the germline ends. This CDR3 spans 15 amino acids. The CDR3 spells CASSLTGSSQETQYF. The CDR3, as DNA: TGTGCCAGCAGCTTAACGGGGTCCTCCCAAGAGACCCAGTACTTC. The full variable domain, rest sourced from reference TRBV7-3 and TRBJ2-5, is GAGVSQTPSNKVTEKGKYVELRCDPISGHTALYWYRQSLGQGPEFLIYFQGTGAADDSGLPNDRFFAVRPEGSVSTLKIQRTERGDSAVYLCASSLTGSSQETQYFGPGTRLLVL.

The V and J genes are TRBV5-8 and TRBJ2-2, with TRBD1 matching over 8 bases. This CDR3 comprises 15 residues. CDR1 is SGHTS, CDR2 YDEGEE, per germline. After removal of 6 bases from V and 5 bases from J, the junction contained 9 bases not matched to a gene. In DNA form, the CDR3 reads TGTGCCAGCAATGGAGGACAGGGTTGGACCGGGGAGCTGTTTTTT. Protein sequence: CASNGGQGWTGELFF.

This clone has just a few counts. This chain connects TRBV6-5 to TRBJ1-2, with TRBD1 matching 8 bases. V lost 6 bases, J lost 4 bases, and 7 bases stayed unmatched. The CDR3 length is 14 residues. Germline CDR1 is MNHEY and CDR2 is SVGAGI. The CDR3 loop is CASSLGQGVYGYTF. The CDR3 DNA follows: TGTGCCAGCAGCCTCGGACAGGGAGTCTATGGCTACACCTTC.

The sample holds many counts of this clone. The V gene is TRBV4-3, the J gene TRBJ1-3; D gene uncertain. The V gene lost 0 bases and the J gene lost 3 bases, with 6 bases spanning the gap. Germline V gene sequence: CDR1 LGHNA, CDR2 YSLEER. The CDR3 is 14 amino acids. Here the CDR3 reads CASSQEGLGNTIYF. The CDR3 bases are TGCGCCAGCAGCCAAGAAGGTCTTGGAAACACCATATATTTT.

The rearrangement uses TRBV6-5 and TRBJ2-7; possibly TRBD1 or TRBD2 for D (5 bases each). Looked up from germline, CDR1 is MNHEY and CDR2 is SVGAGI. V shed 0 bases and J shed 0 bases, with 12 bases lying between them. This CDR3 spans 16 amino acids. The CDR3 region has the DNA TGTGCCAGCAGTTACTCGACGGGACGGAGCTCCTACGAGCAGTACTTC. This gives the protein CASSYSTGRSSYEQYF.

V is TRBV5-5 and J is TRBJ1-2; the D is unclear. The CDR3 is 14 amino acids. V dropped 4 bases and J dropped 4 bases, with 14 bases sitting between them. Germline CDR1 and CDR2: SGHKS and YYEKEE (reference sequence). The CDR3 loop reads CASSQIDVSYGYTF. The CDR3 bases are TGTGCCAGCAGCCAGATTGACGTTAGCTATGGCTACACCTTC.

Only a few counts were recorded for this clone. A much bigger clone sits one base away, suggesting this may be a read error. This chain links TRBV9 with TRBJ2-3; D ambiguous. V dropped 0 bases and J dropped 2 bases, with 1 base sitting between them. The germline V gene encodes CDR1 SGDLS and CDR2 YYNGEE. This CDR3 contains 12 residues. The CDR3 sequence: CASSVDTDTQYF. The DNA of the CDR3 is TGTGCCAGCAGCGTAGACACAGATACGCAGTATTTT.

The chain recombines TRBV27 with TRBJ1-2; D may be TRBD1 (6 bases). This CDR3 spans 12 amino acids. Germline CDR1 reads MNHEY; CDR2 reads SMNVEV (reference sequence). The ends were cut back, 8 bases at V and 5 bases at J, with 12 bases in the middle. CDR3 protein: CASGGSRYGYTF. In nucleotides, the CDR3 is TGTGCCAGCGGGGGCTCACGTTATGGCTACACCTTC.

The sample holds many counts of this clone. J is TRBJ2-3 and V is TRBV14; D unresolved. The ends were cut back, 1 base at V and 3 bases at J, with 11 bases in the middle. CDR3 size: 15 residues. CDR1 and CDR2 from the germline V gene are SGHDN and FVKESK. Written as DNA, the CDR3 is TGTGCCAGCAGCCAAGTAATACCCTTGACAGATACGCAGTATTTT. The encoded protein is CASSQVIPLTDTQYF.

This clone was found a few times. The V and J genes are TRBV9 and TRBJ2-2; 10 nucleotides agree with TRBD1. Trimming took 4 bases from V and 4 from J; bases not matched to a gene: 4. The V gene's germline CDR1 is SGDLS and CDR2 YYNGEE. This CDR3 contains 15 residues. In DNA form, the CDR3 reads TGTGCCAGCAGCCCCCGGACAGGGGGCACCGGGGAGCTGTTTTTT. This gives the protein CASSPRTGGTGELFF.

This clone has only a few counts. The CDR3 is CASSQTTGAGTDTQYF. In DNA form, the CDR3 reads TGCGCCAGCAGCCAAACGACAGGGGCGGGCACAGATACGCAGTATTTT. This sequence joins TRBV4-3 and TRBJ2-3, with 8 bases fitting TRBD1. The CDR3 has 16 amino acids. The junction had 5 bases not matched to a gene; V was cut back by 2 bases and J by 1 base. Per germline, CDR1 LGHNA and CDR2 YSLEER.

Ten or more counts support this clone. J is TRBJ2-1 and V is TRBV7-2, with a weak D call TRBD2 (5 bases). The CDR3 loop spans 15 amino acids. V lost 5 bases and J lost 6, with 17 bases in between. CDR1 SGHTA and CDR2 FQGNSA come from the germline V gene. This CDR3 reads CASSLGGGWVNEQFF. Here the CDR3 DNA reads TGTGCCAGCAGCCTCGGAGGTGGTTGGGTCAATGAGCAGTTCTTC.

Only a few counts were recorded for this clone. The rearrangement links TRBV2 to TRBJ1-2, with D hard to call. CDR3 length: 13 residues. Trimming pared 0 bases from V and 4 bases from J, leaving 6 bases between. The V gene's germline CDR1 is SNHLY and CDR2 FYNNEI. CDR3 amino acids: CASSEANSYGYTF. The CDR3 nucleotides read TGTGCCAGCAGTGAAGCGAACAGCTATGGCTACACCTTC.